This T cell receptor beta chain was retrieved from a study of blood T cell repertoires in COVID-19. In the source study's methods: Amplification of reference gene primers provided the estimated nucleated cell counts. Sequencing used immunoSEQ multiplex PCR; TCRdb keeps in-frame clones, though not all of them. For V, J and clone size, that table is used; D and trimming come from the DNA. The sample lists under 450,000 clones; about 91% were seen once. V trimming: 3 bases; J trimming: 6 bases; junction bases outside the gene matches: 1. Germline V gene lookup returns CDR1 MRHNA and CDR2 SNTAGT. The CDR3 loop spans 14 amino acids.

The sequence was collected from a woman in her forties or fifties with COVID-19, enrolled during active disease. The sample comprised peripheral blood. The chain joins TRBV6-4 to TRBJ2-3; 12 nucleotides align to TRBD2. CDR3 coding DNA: TGTGCCAGCAGTGAGGGGACTAGCGGGGATACGCAGTATTTT. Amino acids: CASSEGTSGDTQYF.